This is a list of T cell receptor beta chains from one sample in a study of Ad26.COV2.S vaccination and SARS-CoV-2 variants. Assay: immunoSEQ multiplex PCR; the TCRdb copy retains only in-frame clones and omits some. The sample yields approximately 410,000 clones, 88% seen once. Sequenced here: peripheral blood, sampled in a trial of Ad26.COV2.S vaccine versus placebo. The receptors stem from a person aged 18-60 years who received the Ad26.COV2.S COVID-19 vaccine or a placebo. CDR3s include the opening cysteine and the closing phenylalanine or tryptophan. The D gene is left open where the match is weak. The size entry is marked missing in some rows and otherwise reads once, few, many or a size class.

J: TRBJ1-1; V: TRBV7-2; D: -; size: -; DNA: TGTGCCAGCAGCTTAGCGACACGGGGCGGCAGGAGGATGAACACTGAAGCTTTCTTT; CDR3: CASSLATRGGRRMNTEAFF
J: TRBJ2-7; V: TRBV19; D: -; size: -; DNA: TGTGCCAGTAGTATTGGGGGGGCGACAGTCCTTGCCTACGAGCAGTACTTC; CDR3: CASSIGGATVLAYEQYF
J: TRBJ2-1; V: TRBV28; D: TRBD2; size: -; DNA: TGTGCCAGCAGTGACATGACTAGCGGGGGGGGCAATGAGCAGTTCTTC; CDR3: CASSDMTSGGGNEQFF
J: TRBJ2-7; V: TRBV12-3/TRBV12-4; D: -; size: once; DNA: TGTGCCAGCAGTTTGGGGCTGGCCCACGAGCAGTACTTC; CDR3: CASSLGLAHEQYF
J: TRBJ2-1; V: TRBV5-8; D: -; size: -; DNA: TGTGCCAGCAGCTTGGGAGGGACGCTTCCCAATGAGCAGTTCTTC; CDR3: CASSLGGTLPNEQFF
J: TRBJ1-6; V: TRBV12-3/TRBV12-4; D: -; size: once; DNA: TGTGCCAGCAGTTCCCTCGGGACACCCCTCCACTTT; CDR3: CASSSLGTPLHF
J: TRBJ1-5; V: TRBV7-8; D: -; size: once; DNA: TGTGCCAGCAGCCACGACGCCTATAGCAATCAGCCCCAGCATTTT; CDR3: CASSHDAYSNQPQHF
J: TRBJ2-1; V: TRBV19; D: TRBD2; size: -; DNA: TGTGCCAGTAGTAGGTCAGCGGGGGGGTTCAATGAGCAGTTCTTC; CDR3: CASSRSAGGFNEQFF
J: TRBJ1-4; V: TRBV6-1; D: -; size: -; DNA: TGTGCCAGCAGTGAGGGGAGACAAAATGAAAAACTGTTTTTT; CDR3: CASSEGRQNEKLFF
J: TRBJ2-2; V: TRBV9; D: -; size: once; DNA: TGTGCCAGCAGCGTAGTGGACACCGGGGAGCTGTTTTTT; CDR3: CASSVVDTGELFF
J: TRBJ2-7; V: TRBV27; D: -; size: -; DNA: TGTGCCAGCAGTTTATCCGACAGCTACGAGCAGTACTTC; CDR3: CASSLSDSYEQYF
J: TRBJ1-1; V: TRBV9; D: -; size: -; DNA: TGTGCCAGCAGCGTAGGGGGGACGAACACTGAAGCTTTCTTT; CDR3: CASSVGGTNTEAFF
J: TRBJ1-2; V: TRBV9; D: -; size: -; DNA: TGTGCCAGCAGCGTAAAGGGAGGGGACGGCTACACCTTC; CDR3: CASSVKGGDGYTF
J: TRBJ2-1; V: TRBV5-1; D: -; size: -; DNA: TGCGCCAGCAGCTTGGACGGGGGCCAAGACAATGAGCAGTTCTTC; CDR3: CASSLDGGQDNEQFF
J: TRBJ2-7; V: TRBV6-6; D: -; size: -; DNA: TGTGCCAGCAGTTCGGGACTTAGCCTACACGAGCAGTACTTC; CDR3: CASSSGLSLHEQYF
J: TRBJ1-5; V: TRBV30; D: -; size: -; DNA: TGTGCCTGGAGTCAGGAGGGCAATCAGCCCCAGCATTTT; CDR3: CAWSQEGNQPQHF
J: TRBJ2-1; V: TRBV18; D: TRBD1; size: -; DNA: TGTGCCAGCTCACGGACAGGGGGCGGCCTTTTGTCGTACGAGCAGTTCTTC; CDR3: CASSRTGGGLLSYEQFF
J: TRBJ2-7; V: TRBV7-9; D: -; size: once; DNA: TGTGCCAGCAGCCCACGACTGAGATCCTACGAGCAGTACTTC; CDR3: CASSPRLRSYEQYF
J: TRBJ1-4; V: TRBV21-1; D: -; size: -; DNA: TGTGCCAGCAGCACAGGACAGGGGAGAACTAATGAAAAACTGTTTTTT; CDR3: CASSTGQGRTNEKLFF
J: TRBJ2-7; V: TRBV4-3; D: -; size: -; DNA: TGCGCCAGCAGCCACTCCATCGGGCCTATTACAGGCAACCCCTACGAGCAGTACTTC; CDR3: CASSHSIGPITGNPYEQYF
J: TRBJ1-2; V: TRBV6-1; D: -; size: -; DNA: TGTGCCAGCACCATAGAGGGGTATGGCTACACCTTC; CDR3: CASTIEGYGYTF
J: TRBJ2-1; V: TRBV5-1; D: TRBD2; size: -; DNA: TGCGCCAGCAGCTTACTAGCGGGGGGGTTCGACCTTCCTAATGAGCAGTTCTTC; CDR3: CASSLLAGGFDLPNEQFF
J: TRBJ1-3; V: TRBV7-8; D: -; size: -; DNA: TGTGCCAGCACCAACCCATCCTCTGGAAACACCATATATTTT; CDR3: CASTNPSSGNTIYF
J: TRBJ2-5; V: TRBV6-1; D: TRBD1; size: -; DNA: TGTGCCAGCAGTGATGGTTGGACAGGGGCCCAAGAGACCCAGTACTTC; CDR3: CASSDGWTGAQETQYF
J: TRBJ1-6; V: TRBV6-5; D: -; size: -; DNA: TGTGCCAGCATCTCTCGGGGGCAGCCCTATTCACCCCTCCACTTT; CDR3: CASISRGQPYSPLHF
J: TRBJ2-1; V: TRBV19; D: -; size: -; DNA: TGTGCCAGTAGTATCCTATCCGGAGATGAGCAGTTCTTC; CDR3: CASSILSGDEQFF
J: TRBJ1-1; V: TRBV25-1; D: -; size: -; DNA: TGTGCCAGCAGTGAATCCGGCGAGACGGGCACTGAAGCTTTCTTT; CDR3: CASSESGETGTEAFF
J: TRBJ1-4; V: TRBV11-2; D: -; size: once; DNA: TGTGCCAGCAGCTTAGTAGGGAGTAATGAAAAACTGTTTTTT; CDR3: CASSLVGSNEKLFF
J: TRBJ1-1; V: TRBV7-3; D: TRBD1; size: -; DNA: TGTGCCAGCAGCCTAGGACAGGTTGGGACTGAAGCTTTCTTT; CDR3: CASSLGQVGTEAFF
J: TRBJ2-5; V: TRBV9; D: TRBD2; size: -; DNA: TGTGCCAGCAGCGAGGGGACTAGCGAACCGGAGACCCAGTACTTC; CDR3: CASSEGTSEPETQYF
J: TRBJ2-3; V: TRBV7-9; D: TRBD2; size: -; DNA: TGTGCCGGAGGTAGCGGGCCTGAGGATACGCAGTATTTT; CDR3: CAGGSGPEDTQYF
J: TRBJ2-1; V: TRBV9; D: -; size: -; DNA: TGTGCCAGCAGCGTAGAAGGGGCTAGCTACAATGAGCAGTTCTTC; CDR3: CASSVEGASYNEQFF
J: TRBJ2-5; V: TRBV4-1; D: TRBD2; size: -; DNA: TGCGCCAGCAGCCAAGCCGCGCCGGGGGGACTCGTTGAGACCCAGTACTTC; CDR3: CASSQAAPGGLVETQYF
J: TRBJ2-1; V: TRBV25-1; D: TRBD2; size: -; DNA: TGTGCCAGCAGGGCCCGACTAGCGGGGGGGAATGAGCAGTTCTTC; CDR3: CASRARLAGGNEQFF
J: TRBJ1-1; V: TRBV12-3/TRBV12-4; D: -; size: -; DNA: TGTGCCAGCAGTTTAGATTGGGACCTCGAAGCTTTCTTT; CDR3: CASSLDWDLEAFF
J: TRBJ2-1; V: TRBV9; D: -; size: -; DNA: TGTGCCAGCAACACCCCGACTGGGACCACGACGAATGAGCAGTTCTTC; CDR3: CASNTPTGTTTNEQFF
J: TRBJ2-7; V: TRBV4-3; D: -; size: once; DNA: TGCGCCAGCAGCCAAAGGATGCTGAGTTACGAGCAGTACTTC; CDR3: CASSQRMLSYEQYF
J: TRBJ2-3; V: TRBV5-5; D: TRBD1; size: -; DNA: TGTGCCAGCACACAAGGACAGGGCACAGATACGCAGTATTTT; CDR3: CASTQGQGTDTQYF